These 18 T cell receptor beta chains originate from one sample sequenced in a study of cytomegalovirus exposure and HLA in healthy donors. 60 Vbeta and 13 Jbeta primers were used in PCR. The data were produced by immunoSEQ multiplex PCR, yet TCRdb's version contains in-frame clones alone and is incomplete. In the table there are over 150,000 clones, roughly four fifths of which are singletons. Source material: PBMCs. The origin of the receptors is a man aged 18 to 35 in good health and CMV-seronegative.

This clone was observed a single time. V is TRBV29-1 and J is TRBJ1-1, with D perhaps TRBD1 (5 bases). CDR1 is SQVTM and CDR2 is ANQGSEA in the germline V gene. The CDR3 is 14 residues long. The V end lost 4 bases, the J end lost 4 bases, and 16 bases lay between the germline ends. CDR3 bases: TGCAGCGTTGTCCCTTCAGGGATTGGCACTGAAGCTTTCTTT. This gives the protein CSVVPSGIGTEAFF.

J is TRBJ2-1 and V is TRBV18; TRBD2 matches at 9 bases. Germline-derived CDR1 and CDR2 are KGHSH and LQKENI. The CDR3 covers 16 residues. The V gene end was trimmed by 3 bases and the J gene end by 5 bases; junction bases not matched to a gene: 8. The CDR3 nucleotides read TGTGCCAGCTCACCGGGGGCTAGCGGGACCGACAATGAGCAGTTCTTC. Translating gives CASSPGASGTDNEQFF.

This chain connects TRBV5-1 to TRBJ2-7, with D possibly TRBD1 on 6 matching bases. The germline V gene has CDR1 SGHRS and CDR2 YFSETQ. The CDR3 sequence is 15 residues long. V was pared by 2 bases and J by 4 bases, with 16 bases between. CDR3 in amino acids: CASSLIQGPPYEQYF. CDR3 coding DNA: TGCGCCAGCAGCTTAATACAGGGTCCTCCTTACGAGCAGTACTTC. The full variable domain, its missing parts supplied by reference TRBV5-1 and TRBJ2-7, is KAGVTQTPRYLIKTRGQQVTLSCSPISGHRSVSWYQQTPGQGLQFLFEYFSETQRNKGNFPGRFSGRQFSNSRSEMNVSTLELGDSALYLCASSLIQGPPYEQYFGPGTRLTVT.

The rearrangement joins TRBV15 to TRBJ1-2; 7 nucleotides align to TRBD1. Germline CDR1 reads LNHNV; CDR2 reads YYDKDF (reference sequence). V lost 0 bases, J lost 5 bases, and 6 bases stayed unmatched. This CDR3 is 15 amino acids long. The CDR3 loop is CATSRETGTAYGYTF. CDR3 DNA: TGTGCCACCAGCAGAGAGACCGGGACAGCGTATGGCTACACCTTC.

V usage is TRBV7-2 and J usage is TRBJ2-2; 9 bases map to TRBD2. V shed 5 bases and J 8 bases; nucleotides not matched to a gene: 6. The CDR3 has 14 residues. From germline, CDR1 is SGHTA and CDR2 FQGNSA. CDR3 sequence reads: CASSRLAELGELFF. In DNA, the CDR3 is TGTGCCAGCAGCCGACTAGCGGAGTTAGGGGAGCTGTTTTTT.

The rearrangement links TRBV4-1 to TRBJ1-1, with TRBD1 identical over 8 bases. The CDR3 is made up of 16 amino acids. Germline loops: CDR1 MGHRA, CDR2 YSYEKL. V was pared by 4 bases and J by 4 bases, with 11 bases of the junction left unmatched. The CDR3 coding sequence is TGCGCCAGCAGCCCTATCGGCAGGGGGCGTGGCACTGAAGCTTTCTTT. This gives the protein CASSPIGRGRGTEAFF.

This chain connects TRBV28 to TRBJ1-1, with 10 bases lining up with TRBD1. CDR1 MDHEN and CDR2 SYDVKM come from the germline V gene. Germline trimming cut 3 bases from V and 1 base from J; bases unmatched to any gene: 8. The CDR3 runs to 17 residues. The CDR3 region has the DNA TGTGCCAGCAGTTTGGTGGTCCGGGACAGGGGGAACACTGAAGCTTTCTTT. Amino acid sequence: CASSLVVRDRGNTEAFF.

The chain carries TRBV19 and TRBJ1-2; 12 bases line up with TRBD1. The V gene's germline CDR1 is LNHDA and CDR2 SQIVND (reference sequence). With 8 bases clipped from V and 8 bases from J, the junction kept 9 bases outside the gene matches. This CDR3 comprises 14 residues. The CDR3 region has the DNA TGTGCCAGTTGGCCGGGACAGGGGGCGCTCGGCTACACCTTC. Protein sequence: CASWPGQGALGYTF.

The chain uses TRBV7-2 and TRBJ1-2; 9 bases fit TRBD1. CDR3 length: 14 amino acids. Germline CDR1 SGHTA, CDR2 FQGNSA. The V gene end was trimmed by 5 bases and the J gene end by 5 bases; junction bases not matched to a gene: 6. CDR3: CASSPDRGRYGYTF. The CDR3 bases are TGTGCCAGCAGCCCGGACAGGGGTCGGTATGGCTACACCTTC.

V usage is TRBV7-2 and J usage is TRBJ2-3; TRBD1 agrees at 7 bases. The germline gives CDR1 SGHTA, CDR2 FQGNSA. The V gene end was trimmed by 3 bases and the J gene end by 0 bases; junction bases not matched to a gene: 3. The CDR3 spans 15 residues. CDR3 in amino acids: CASSFRGSSTDTQYF. CDR3 DNA sequence: TGTGCCAGCAGCTTCAGGGGGAGTAGCACAGATACGCAGTATTTT.

Only one count was recorded for this clone. The rearrangement joins TRBV25-1 to TRBJ2-5; D gene uncertain. The CDR3 has 16 amino acids. Germline V lookup: CDR1 MGHDK, CDR2 SYGVNS. Trimming left V 3 bases short and J 0 bases short, with 14 bases between. In DNA form, the CDR3 reads TGTGCCAGCAGTGACCTCCTAACTGCAAACCAAGAGACCCAGTACTTC. Its translation: CASSDLLTANQETQYF.

The chain links TRBV5-4 to TRBJ1-6; D gene unclear. CDR1 and CDR2 from the germline V gene are SGHNT and YYREEE (reference sequence). Deletions cut 0 bases from V and 8 bases from J, with 6 bases between. The CDR3 loop spans 13 amino acids. The CDR3 loop reads CASSLAVDSPLHF. In nucleotides, the CDR3 is TGTGCCAGCAGCTTGGCGGTGGATTCACCCCTCCACTTT.

The chain uses TRBV11-3 and TRBJ2-1; perhaps TRBD1 as D (6 bases). CDR3 size: 14 residues. CDR1 is SGHNT, CDR2 YENEEA, per germline. Trimming took off 7 bases at V and 3 bases at J, with 13 bases between the two ends. The CDR3 sequence is CASTYADSYNEQFF. DNA for the CDR3: TGTGCCAGCACCTACGCGGACAGCTACAATGAGCAGTTCTTC.

Of note for this clone: Mismatch with germline at one junction end may stem from a read error. This same CDR3 is encoded by further DNA sequences in the sample. The chain recombines TRBV29-1 with TRBJ2-7, with 7 bases lining up with TRBD1. The CDR3 extends over 13 amino acids. CDR1 is SQVTM, CDR2 ANQGSEA, per germline. The CDR3 nucleotides are TGCAGTGTTGAAAAGGGGGCCTGGGGCGAGCAGTACTTC. Protein sequence: CSVEKGAWGEQYF.

This clone was counted between two and nine times. V usage is TRBV4-1 and J usage is TRBJ1-5, with D possibly being TRBD1 (5 bases). The CDR3 totals 15 residues. The V end lost 1 base, the J end lost 6 bases, and 13 bases lay between the germline ends. Looked up from germline, CDR1 is MGHRA and CDR2 is YSYEKL. In DNA form, the CDR3 reads TGCGCCAGCAGCCAAGTTTTCGGCAGGGCTCAGCCCCAGCATTTT. Amino acid sequence: CASSQVFGRAQPQHF.

V usage is TRBV18 and J usage is TRBJ2-2; a possible D gene is TRBD2 (6 bases). The CDR3 has 16 amino acids. V was clipped by 3 bases and J by 3 bases, with 14 bases between them. The germline V gene encodes CDR1 KGHSH and CDR2 LQKENI. CDR3 in amino acids: CASSPRGGEDTGELFF. The DNA for the CDR3 is TGTGCCAGCTCACCCCGGGGAGGTGAGGACACCGGGGAGCTGTTTTTT.

The chain uses TRBV27 and TRBJ2-3; perhaps TRBD1 as D (6 bases). CDR3 length: 14 amino acids. The germline V gene encodes CDR1 MNHEY and CDR2 SMNVEV (reference sequence). V was cut by 5 bases and J by 2 bases, with 11 bases left in between. The CDR3 coding sequence is TGTGCCAGCAGTCTGCAGGGGAACACAGATACGCAGTATTTT. Its protein is CASSLQGNTDTQYF.

The chain employs TRBV6-6 and TRBJ2-7; 10 nucleotides match TRBD1. Germline loops: CDR1 MNHNY, CDR2 SVGAGI (reference sequence). Trimming cost V 5 bases and J 3 bases; bases outside gene matches: 7. The CDR3 extends over 15 amino acids. CDR3 nucleotide sequence: TGTGCCAGCAGTGGCGACAGGGGGCACCGCTACGAGCAGTACTTC. Its protein product is CASSGDRGHRYEQYF.